One sample yielded the 5 T cell receptor beta chains listed below, sequenced in a study of prognosis after radiotherapy for stage I lung cancer. Using two-round multiplex PCR, the authors amplified TCR beta CDR3 from genomic DNA. The first PCR round targeted every TRBV and TRBJ gene with specific primers. One entry per CDR3 protein results from TCRdb running MiXCR on the multiplex PCR reads. The table lists roughly 23,000 distinct CDR3 sequences, 40% to 45% of them singletons. The sequencing used PBMCs, collected before or after stereotactic body radiation therapy (not recorded which). The origin of the receptors is a donor aged 50 or older with non-small cell lung cancer.

This clonotype was seen a few times. This chain links TRBV15 with TRBJ2-7; tentative D call: TRBD1 (5 bases). CDR3 length equals 14 residues. Trimming shortened V by 0 bases and J by 3 bases, and 9 bases separated the two germline ends. Germline CDR1 reads LNHNV; CDR2 reads YYDKDF (reference sequence). The CDR3 region has the DNA TGTGCCACCAGCAGAGACCTAGGGGTCTACGAGCAGTACTTC. Amino acid sequence: CATSRDLGVYEQYF. The whole variable domain, remainder taken from reference TRBV15 and TRBJ2-7, is DAMVIQNPRYQVTQFGKPVTLSCSQTLNHNVMYWYQQKSSQAPKLLFHYYDKDFNNEADTPDNFQSRRPNTSFCFLDIRSPGLGDTAMYLCATSRDLGVYEQYFGPGTRLTVT.

This rearrangement joins TRBV11-3 to TRBJ2-1; 9 nucleotides align to TRBD2. This CDR3 is built from 16 residues. V trimming: 3 bases; J trimming: 7 bases; junction bases outside the gene matches: 10. Germline CDR1 reads SGHNT; CDR2 reads YENEEA. Here the CDR3 DNA reads TGTGCCAGCAGCTTTGTGTCGCTAGCGGGGACTAATGAGCAGTTCTTC. Translated: CASSFVSLAGTNEQFF. Full variable domain (remainder filled in from reference TRBV11-3 and TRBJ2-1): EAGVVQSPRYKIIEKKQPVAFWCNPISGHNTLYWYLQNLGQGPELLIRYENEEAVDDSQLPKDRFSAERLKGVDSTLKIQPAELGDSAVYLCASSFVSLAGTNEQFFGPGTRLTVL.

At least ten counts were recorded for this clonotype. This rearrangement joins TRBV3-1 to TRBJ1-1; no definite D call. V was clipped by 0 bases and J by 1 base, with 6 bases between them. The CDR3 has 14 residues. CDR1 LGHDT and CDR2 YNNKEL come from the germline V gene (reference sequence). Here the CDR3 DNA reads TGTGCCAGCAGCCAAGACAGTGGGAACACTGAAGCTTTCTTT. The encoded protein is CASSQDSGNTEAFF.

The chain links TRBV27 to TRBJ2-3; D assignment may be TRBD1 or TRBD2 (5 bases each). This CDR3 spans 14 amino acids. Germline V gene sequence: CDR1 MNHEY, CDR2 SMNVEV (reference sequence). V lost 5 bases and J lost 7, with 16 bases in between. The CDR3 DNA reads TGTGCCAGCAGTCCGACTCTTAGGGACCATACGCAGTATTTT. Encoded protein: CASSPTLRDHTQYF.

In its sample, this clonotype was seen many times. The chain carries TRBV9 and TRBJ1-1; TRBD1 matches 7 bases. J gave up 0 bases and V 4 bases, and 9 bases lay outside the gene matches. CDR3 length equals 16 residues. Germline lookup yields CDR1 SGDLS and CDR2 YYNGEE. CDR3 sequence (DNA): TGTGCCAGCAGCCCACGGACAGGCGGACTGAACACTGAAGCTTTCTTT. Translated: CASSPRTGGLNTEAFF.